These 11 T cell receptor beta chains were all obtained from the same sample, sequenced in a study of T cell responses to AZD1222 COVID-19 vaccine. Data came from immunoSEQ multiplex PCR; TCRdb stores just in-frame clones and leaves some out. Of 100,000 to 120,000 clones in the sample, about 86% were seen once. The input for sequencing was peripheral blood, taken on day 0 of AZD1222 vaccination. The source is an adult in good health.

J is TRBJ1-1 and V is TRBV10-1; maybe TRBD1 (6 bases). With 0 bases removed from V and 6 bases from J, the gap between germline ends came to 11 bases. The CDR3 is 14 residues long. Germline lookup yields CDR1 WNHNN and CDR2 SYGVQD (reference sequence). CDR3 sequence (DNA): TGCGCCAGCAGTGAGTCAGGGGGAAAGGCTGAAGCTTTCTTT. This gives the protein CASSESGGKAEAFF.

The gene calls are TRBV29-1 and TRBJ2-2; no firm D call. This CDR3 comprises 13 residues. V lost 3 bases, J lost 2 bases, and 7 bases lay in between. CDR1 is SQVTM and CDR2 is ANQGSEA in the germline V gene. The CDR3 is CSVEGTNTGELFF. Written as DNA, the CDR3 is TGCAGCGTTGAGGGCACTAACACCGGGGAGCTGTTTTTT.

In DNA form, the CDR3 reads TGTGCCAGCAGCCTTCAGAGACTAGCGGGGGGGCGGCGGACAGATACGCAGTATTTT. Its protein product is CASSLQRLAGGRRTDTQYF. The chain has TRBV4-2 and TRBJ2-3; TRBD2 agrees at 14 bases. CDR3 length: 19 residues. Trimming at V came to 4 bases and at J to 3 bases, leaving 12 bases not matched to a gene. Germline loops: CDR1 LGHNA, CDR2 YNFKEQ.

The V and J genes are TRBV3-1 (or the pseudogene TRBV3-2) and TRBJ1-2, with D unclear. Germline lookup yields CDR1 LGHDT and CDR2 YNNKEL (reference sequence). Between the trimmed V and J ends, which lost 6 bases and 12 bases, there was a span of 20 bases. The CDR3 has 13 residues. The CDR3 loop reads CASRSASGLQHTF. Here the CDR3 DNA reads TGTGCCAGCAGATCCGCGTCGGGCCTCCAGCACACCTTC.

The V call is TRBV10-3, the J call TRBJ1-1; weak D call: TRBD1 (6 bases). Germline CDR1 is ENHRY and CDR2 is SYGVKD. The V end lost 4 bases, the J end lost 3 bases, and 12 bases lay between the germline ends. There are 14 residues in the CDR3. CDR3 nucleotide sequence: TGTGCCATCAGTGTCAGGGGCGAGGACACTGAAGCTTTCTTT. It translates to CAISVRGEDTEAFF.

The chain uses TRBV2 and TRBJ2-2; D may be TRBD2 (7 bases). The length of the CDR3 is 17 residues. V was shortened by 1 base and J by 3 bases, with 15 bases between the two germline ends. Germline CDR1 and CDR2: SNHLY and FYNNEI. CDR3 nucleotide sequence: TGTGCCAGCAGTGAAGAGGAGGGGGGGCCGGACACCGGGGAGCTGTTTTTT. Protein product: CASSEEEGGPDTGELFF.

The chain combines TRBV7-8 with TRBJ1-2; a weak D match, TRBD1 (6 bases). Trimming removed 6 bases from V and 4 bases from J, with 9 bases in between. The CDR3 length is 12 residues. Germline assignment: CDR1 SGHVS and CDR2 FQNEAQ. CDR3 bases: TGTGCCAGCAGAACAGGGCCCTATGGCTACACCTTC. Protein sequence: CASRTGPYGYTF.

The V and J genes are TRBV5-1 and TRBJ2-2, with D perhaps TRBD1 or TRBD2 (5 bases each). Germline CDR1 SGHRS, CDR2 YFSETQ. This CDR3 comprises 16 residues. Trimming stripped 4 bases from V and 2 bases from J, with 15 bases between. In DNA, the CDR3 is TGCGCCAGCAGCCCCAGGGACCCTAAAAACACCGGGGAGCTGTTTTTT. It yields the protein CASSPRDPKNTGELFF.

This chain connects TRBV6-4 to TRBJ2-3; D may be TRBD1 (6 bases). This CDR3 contains 15 residues. Trimming cost V 6 bases and J 3 bases, with 16 bases left between them. The germline CDR1 and CDR2 sequences are MRHNA and SNTAGT. This chain's CDR3 is CASSPQGSKTDTQYF. CDR3 DNA: TGTGCCAGCAGCCCACAGGGCTCGAAGACAGATACGCAGTATTTT.

CDR3 loop: CASSVRRDPGNTIYF. CDR3 coding DNA: TGTGCCAGCAGCGTACGGAGGGACCCTGGAAACACCATATATTTT. The chain has TRBV9 and TRBJ1-3; a weak D match, TRBD1 (5 bases). Deletions cut 1 base from V and 2 bases from J, with 10 bases between. Germline V gene lookup returns CDR1 SGDLS and CDR2 YYNGEE. This CDR3 is built from 15 residues.

This clone rates as medium-sized (0.01 to 0.1%). The genes are TRBV5-1 and TRBJ2-7; no reliable D call. Germline assignment: CDR1 SGHRS and CDR2 YFSETQ. This CDR3 has 12 residues. Trimming stripped 6 bases from V and 1 base from J, with 8 bases between. DNA of the CDR3: TGCGCCAGCACTGACACTTCCTACGAGCAGTACTTC. Amino acid sequence: CASTDTSYEQYF.